The 10 T cell receptor beta chains reported below all come from one sample, sequenced in a study of shared clonotypes between healthy human individuals. TCRdb's table, derived via immunoSEQ multiplex PCR, lists solely in-frame clones and lacks some. The data show 2.5 million or so clones, just over 90% seen once. Source material: naive CD4+ T cells sorted from blood. Subset given: CD45RA+ positively selected. All receptors come from a man aged 18 to 35 in good health.

The gene calls are TRBV7-2 and TRBJ1-2; D not certain. CDR3 size: 13 residues. V was shortened by 3 bases and J by 2 bases, with 7 bases between the two germline ends. Germline-derived CDR1 and CDR2 are SGHTA and FQGNSA. The CDR3 is CASSFKLNYGYTF. The CDR3 DNA follows: TGTGCCAGCAGCTTTAAGCTCAACTATGGCTACACCTTC. Based on the CDR3 plus reference TRBV7-2 and TRBJ1-2, the full variable domain is GAGVSQSPSNKVTEKGKDVELRCDPISGHTALYWYRQSLGQGLEFLIYFQGNSAPDKSGLPSDRFSAERTGGSVSTLTIQRTQQEDSAVYLCASSFKLNYGYTFGSGTRLTVV.

This clone has a single count. The rearrangement joins TRBV6-5 to TRBJ2-7; the D is unclear. The V end was cut by 10 bases, the J end by 0 bases, with 10 bases between. Germline lookup yields CDR1 MNHEY and CDR2 SVGAGI. The length of the CDR3 is 12 residues. The CDR3 DNA follows: TGTGCCATCCCGGCGGCCTCCTACGAGCAGTACTTC. Amino acid sequence: CAIPAASYEQYF.

V usage is TRBV5-1 and J usage is TRBJ2-3, with 7 bases matching TRBD2. The CDR3 loop spans 16 amino acids. The germline V gene encodes CDR1 SGHRS and CDR2 YFSETQ. V was pared by 4 bases and J by 2 bases, with 10 bases of the junction left unmatched. The CDR3 DNA reads as TGCGCCAGCAGCAGAGACCGGGGGGATTACACAGATACGCAGTATTTT. It specifies CASSRDRGDYTDTQYF.

This chain joins TRBV20-1 and TRBJ2-7; D is uncertain. The length of the CDR3 is 10 residues. Germline assignment: CDR1 DFQATT and CDR2 SNEGSKA (reference sequence). With 4 bases removed from V and 6 bases from J, the gap between germline ends came to 7 bases. The CDR3 DNA reads as TGCAGTGCTACCGGCGGCGAGCAGTACTTC. It is translated as CSATGGEQYF.

This chain links TRBV6-8 with TRBJ2-5, with 9 bases fitting TRBD1. Germline trimming cut 6 bases from V and 6 bases from J; bases unmatched to any gene: 11. The CDR3 contains 15 residues. CDR1 and CDR2 from the germline V gene are MNHGY and SAAAGT. CDR3 in amino acids: CASRPRTGEIKTQYF. CDR3 nucleotides: TGTGCCAGCAGGCCCCGGACAGGGGAAATTAAGACCCAGTACTTC.

The chain recombines TRBV28 with TRBJ1-4; no clear D gene. V was pared by 7 bases and J by 8 bases, with 8 bases between. Germline V gene data show CDR1 as MDHEN and CDR2 as SYDVKM. This CDR3 has 11 amino acids. The CDR3 is CASTRYEKLFF. Written as DNA, the CDR3 is TGTGCCAGCACTCGGTACGAAAAACTGTTTTTT.

The chain combines TRBV2 with TRBJ1-2; maybe TRBD1 (5 bases). The germline gives CDR1 SNHLY, CDR2 FYNNEI. V was cut by 2 bases and J by 2 bases, with 18 bases left in between. This CDR3 spans 17 amino acids. In DNA, the CDR3 is TGTGCCAGCAGTGAAAGAATTGGAGGCAGGGCCAACTATGGCTACACCTTC. Translation: CASSERIGGRANYGYTF.

V is TRBV28 and J is TRBJ1-2; D might be TRBD1 (6 bases). The CDR3 is 14 residues long. CDR1 and CDR2 (germline): MDHEN, SYDVKM. V was cut by 6 bases and J by 1 base, with 12 bases left in between. Written as DNA, the CDR3 is TGTGCCAGCAGCGAGGGGGGTGTTAACTATGGCTACACCTTC. Its protein is CASSEGGVNYGYTF.

The genes are TRBV7-2 and TRBJ1-2; D is unclear. V was shortened by 4 bases and J by 4 bases, with 7 bases between the two germline ends. CDR3 length: 12 residues. Per germline, CDR1 SGHTA and CDR2 FQGNSA. DNA for the CDR3: TGTGCCAGCAGCTCCGACGGCTATGGCTACACCTTC. Translated, it gives CASSSDGYGYTF.

Concerning this clone itself: The sample carries other DNA sequences with the same CDR3. The rearrangement joins TRBV2 to TRBJ2-3, with 7 nucleotides matching TRBD2. V shed 1 base and J 2 bases; nucleotides not matched to a gene: 6. The germline V gene has CDR1 SNHLY and CDR2 FYNNEI. This CDR3 spans 16 amino acids. CDR3 sequence (DNA): TGTGCCAGCAGTGAAGGGCGGCTAGCGGACACAGATACGCAGTATTTT. It codes for CASSEGRLADTDTQYF.